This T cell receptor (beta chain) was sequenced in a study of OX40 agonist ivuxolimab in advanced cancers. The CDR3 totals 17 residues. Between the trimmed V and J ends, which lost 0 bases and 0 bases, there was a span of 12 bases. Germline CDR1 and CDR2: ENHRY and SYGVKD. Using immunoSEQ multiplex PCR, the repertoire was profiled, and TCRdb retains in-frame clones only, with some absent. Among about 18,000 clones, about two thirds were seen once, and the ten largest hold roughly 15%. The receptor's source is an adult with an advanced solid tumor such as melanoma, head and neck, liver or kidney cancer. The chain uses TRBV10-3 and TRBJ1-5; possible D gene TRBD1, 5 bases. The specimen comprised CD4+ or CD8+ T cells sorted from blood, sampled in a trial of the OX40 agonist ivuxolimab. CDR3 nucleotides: TGTGCCATCAGTGAGTCGGGGGTTGGCTATAGCAATCAGCCCCAGCATTTT. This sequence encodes CAISESGVGYSNQPQHF.